This T cell receptor beta chain is drawn from a study of T cell repertoires in cytomegalovirus infection (dated by TCRdb to between 2018 and 2020). Concerning the study at large: The HLA type of each donor mattered for the analysis, because public TCR beta signatures pointed to carriage of CMV infection along with the matching HLA type. General study outcomes and caveats: The ex vivo response was dominated by HLA-C-restricted CMV-specific TCR beta clonotypes, which also provided the single most frequent clonotype in two of eight donors. In both this cohort and an independent cohort of more than 350 donors, the cumulative frequency of public TCR beta family members distinguished carriers of CMV infection plus the relevant HLA type.

The germline V gene (reference sequence) gives CDR1 as LNHDA and CDR2 as SQIVND. The junction shows trimming of 4 bases on V and 2 bases on J, and the gene matches do not reach 11 bases of it. There are 16 amino acids in the CDR3, from cysteine to phenylalanine inclusive. Only the CDR3 portion is preserved as DNA: 48 bases, with reading frame beginning at the first base. This clonotype was detected only a few times. Its recognized antigen is unknown. Base qualities were left out, and no much larger clone turns up one base away. Instrument on record: Illumina HiSeq 1500. Through fastp at Q25 and MiXCR, TCRdb rebuilt clones from the public reads, retaining in-frame beta chains. CDR3 protein duplicates are merged, each entry listing the most common genes and DNA. In all, the sample holds 150,000 to 200,000 distinct CDR3 sequences, and approximately 15% of those were seen once. The ten largest make up roughly 27% of the sample.

Here the chain combines TRBV19 and TRBJ2-7; TRBD2 agrees with 7 junctional bases. The receptor was derived from a human donor in good health (CMV status not recorded). Some clones in this sample may be carry-over from other donors' samples. Sequencing input: PBMCs. CDR3 region: CASSTRSASGTYEQYF. In nucleotide form, the sequence is TGTGCCAGTAGTACAAGGTCGGCTAGCGGAACCTACGAGCAGTACTTC.